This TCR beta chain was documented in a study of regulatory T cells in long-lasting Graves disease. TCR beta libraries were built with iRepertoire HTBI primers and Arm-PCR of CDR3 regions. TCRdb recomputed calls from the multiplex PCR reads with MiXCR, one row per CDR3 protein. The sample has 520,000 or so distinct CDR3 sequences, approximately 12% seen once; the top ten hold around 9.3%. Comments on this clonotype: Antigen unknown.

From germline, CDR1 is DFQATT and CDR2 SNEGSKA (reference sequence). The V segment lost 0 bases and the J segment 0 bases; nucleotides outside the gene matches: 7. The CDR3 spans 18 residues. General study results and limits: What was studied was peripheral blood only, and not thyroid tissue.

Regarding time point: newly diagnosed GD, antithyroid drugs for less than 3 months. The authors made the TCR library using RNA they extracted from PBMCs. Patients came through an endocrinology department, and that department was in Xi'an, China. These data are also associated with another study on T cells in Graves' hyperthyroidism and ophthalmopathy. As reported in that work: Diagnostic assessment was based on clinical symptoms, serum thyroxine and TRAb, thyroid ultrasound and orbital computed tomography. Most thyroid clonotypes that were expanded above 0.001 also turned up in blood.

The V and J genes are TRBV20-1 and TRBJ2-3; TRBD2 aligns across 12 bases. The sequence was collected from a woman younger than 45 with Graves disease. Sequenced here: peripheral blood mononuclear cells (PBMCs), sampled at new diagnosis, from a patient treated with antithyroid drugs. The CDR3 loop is CSARDGLAGYASTDTQYF. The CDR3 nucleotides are TGCAGTGCTAGAGACGGACTAGCGGGGTACGCTAGCACAGATACGCAGTATTTT.